Listed below are T cell receptor beta chains from one sample, sequenced in a study of PD-L1 blockade in urothelial cancer. The repertoire was sequenced with immunoSEQ multiplex PCR; TCRdb's copy has only in-frame clones and lacks some. The sample records 17,000 or so clones, approximately 86% being singletons. This sample comprised PBMCs, obtained around atezolizumab (anti-PD-L1) treatment. Every receptor here comes from a man in his fifties or sixties with urothelial cancer. The CDR3 runs from the conserved cysteine through the conserved F or W. The D gene is left open where the match is weak. For some rows the clone size is stated as once, few or many, or as a class when expanded; others skip it.

cdr3_nt | cdr3_aa | j_call | v_call | d_call | clone_size
TGTGCCAGCAGCGCGGACTTATACAATGAGCAGTTCTTC | CASSADLYNEQFF | TRBJ2-1 | TRBV9 | . | .
TGTGCCAGCAGACCTCCTCTAGGACTCAGCGAGCAGTACTTC | CASRPPLGLSEQYF | TRBJ2-7 | TRBV6-5 | . | .
TGTGCCTGGATGCGGGGAGATAATGAAAAACTGTTTTTT | CAWMRGDNEKLFF | TRBJ1-4 | TRBV30 | . | few
TGTGCCAGCACCTATGCTAGCGGGAGTAGGAATGAGCAGTTCTTC | CASTYASGSRNEQFF | TRBJ2-1 | TRBV7-2 | TRBD2 | .
TGCAGCGTTCACGGACGGGAAAACACTGAAGCTTTCTTT | CSVHGRENTEAFF | TRBJ1-1 | TRBV29-1 | . | .
TGTGCCAGCACTCCCCTGGGAGGGACCTACGAGCAGTACTTC | CASTPLGGTYEQYF | TRBJ2-7 | TRBV27 | TRBD2 | .
TGTGCCAGCAGCAATGAAGGACTAATTGAAAAACTGTTTTTT | CASSNEGLIEKLFF | TRBJ1-4 | TRBV21-1 | . | .
TGTGCCAGCAGCTCGGGACTAGCGGGAGCCGGGGCCAACGTCCTGACTTTC | CASSSGLAGAGANVLTF | TRBJ2-6 | TRBV5-4 | TRBD2 | .
TGTGCCAGCAGCTGGCGGGGCCAATATAGCAATCAGCCCCAGCATTTT | CASSWRGQYSNQPQHF | TRBJ1-5 | TRBV5-6 | . | .
TGCGCCAGCAGCTTGACAGGGGGCCCAGATACGCAGTATTTT | CASSLTGGPDTQYF | TRBJ2-3 | TRBV5-1 | TRBD1 | .